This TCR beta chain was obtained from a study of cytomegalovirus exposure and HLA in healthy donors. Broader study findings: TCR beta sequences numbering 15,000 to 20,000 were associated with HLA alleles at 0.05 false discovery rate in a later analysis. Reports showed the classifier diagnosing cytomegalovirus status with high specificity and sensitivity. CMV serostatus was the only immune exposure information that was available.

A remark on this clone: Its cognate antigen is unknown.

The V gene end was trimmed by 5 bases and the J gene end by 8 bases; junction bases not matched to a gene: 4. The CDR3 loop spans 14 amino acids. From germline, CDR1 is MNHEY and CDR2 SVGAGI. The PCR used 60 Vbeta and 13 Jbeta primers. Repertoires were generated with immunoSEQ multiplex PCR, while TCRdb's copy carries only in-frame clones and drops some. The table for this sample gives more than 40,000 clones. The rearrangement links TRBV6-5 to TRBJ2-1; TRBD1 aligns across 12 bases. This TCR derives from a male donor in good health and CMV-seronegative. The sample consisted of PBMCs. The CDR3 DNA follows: TGTGCCAGCAGTCCGGGACAGGGGGCGGATGAGCAGTTCTTC. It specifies CASSPGQGADEQFF.